A few counts support the clone carrying this T cell receptor beta chain. The antigen is undetermined. This entry belongs to a study of cytotoxic CD8 clonotypes in ibrutinib-treated CLL. For the study at large: The group held some ten relapsed/refractory and around 15 treatment-naive patients, with under 18 IGHV unmutated. Study-wide results and limits: Treatment left the uncommon public clonotypes either contracted or stable in frequency.

The CDR3 extends over 16 amino acids. From germline, CDR1 is MDHEN and CDR2 SYDVKM. V was clipped by 5 bases and J by 5 bases; unmatched bases: 13. Data came from immunoSEQ multiplex PCR; TCRdb stores just in-frame clones and leaves some out. Of 150,000 to 200,000 clones listed, approximately 77% are singletons. The sample was PBMCs, taken after 12 months of ibrutinib treatment. The V call is TRBV28, the J call TRBJ2-7; TRBD1 matches at 9 bases. This sequence originates from a human donor with chronic lymphocytic leukemia. CDR3 bases: TGTGCCAGCAGTGGCCGCCGGACAGGGGATTTTCACGAGCAGTACTTC. Its protein product is CASSGRRTGDFHEQYF. Full variable domain (remainder filled in from reference TRBV28 and TRBJ2-7): DVKVTQSSRYLVKRTGEKVFLECVQDMDHENMFWYRQDPGLGLRLIYFSYDVKMKEKGDIPEGYSVSREKKERFSLILESASTNQTSMYLCASSGRRTGDFHEQYFGPGTRLTVT.